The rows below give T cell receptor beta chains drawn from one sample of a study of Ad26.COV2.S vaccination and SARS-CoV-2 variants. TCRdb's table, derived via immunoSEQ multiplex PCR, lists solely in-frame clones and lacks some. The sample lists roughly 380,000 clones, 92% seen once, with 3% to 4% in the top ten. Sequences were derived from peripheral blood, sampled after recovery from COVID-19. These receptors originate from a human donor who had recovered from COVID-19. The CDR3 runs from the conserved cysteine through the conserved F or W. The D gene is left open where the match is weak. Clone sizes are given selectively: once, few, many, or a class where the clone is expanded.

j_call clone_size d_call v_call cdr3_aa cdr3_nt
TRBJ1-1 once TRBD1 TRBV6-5 CASRRDSEAFF TGTGCCAGCAGGAGGGACAGTGAAGCTTTCTTT
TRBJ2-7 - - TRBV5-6 CASSLPQGGKKQYF TGTGCCAGCAGCTTGCCACAGGGTGGAAAGAAGCAGTACTTC
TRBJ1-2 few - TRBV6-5 CASSPYRQSIGYTF TGTGCCAGCAGTCCCTACAGACAGTCTATAGGCTACACCTTC
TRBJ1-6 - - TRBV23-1 CASSQDAGFYSPLHF TGCGCCAGCAGTCAAGACGCAGGGTTCTATTCACCCCTCCACTTT
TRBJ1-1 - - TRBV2 CASQRGQAFF TGTGCCAGCCAGAGGGGTCAAGCTTTCTTT
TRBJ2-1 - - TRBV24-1 CATSDAKRAGNEQFF TGTGCCACCAGTGACGCCAAAAGGGCAGGGAATGAGCAGTTCTTC
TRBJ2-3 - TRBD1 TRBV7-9 CASSLRTGADTQYF TGTGCCAGCAGCTTGCGAACAGGGGCAGATACGCAGTATTTT
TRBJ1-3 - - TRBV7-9 CASSRPRDSPSGNTIYF TGTGCCAGCAGCCGCCCCCGGGACTCACCCTCTGGAAACACCATATATTTT
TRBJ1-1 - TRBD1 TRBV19 CASSRGGWDTEAFF TGTGCCAGTAGTAGAGGGGGCTGGGACACTGAAGCTTTCTTT
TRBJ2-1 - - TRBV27 CASSAWTASSYNEQFF TGTGCCAGCAGTGCCTGGACTGCTAGCTCCTACAATGAGCAGTTCTTC
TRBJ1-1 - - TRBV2 CASSRGDTEAFF TGTGCCAGCAGTCGGGGTGACACTGAAGCTTTCTTT
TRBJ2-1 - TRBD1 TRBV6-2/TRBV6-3 CASSFSGQGDNEQFF TGTGCCAGCAGTTTCTCGGGACAGGGTGACAATGAGCAGTTCTTC
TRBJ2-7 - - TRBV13 CASSLVSGGTYEQYF TGTGCCAGCAGCTTAGTGTCAGGGGGGACCTACGAGCAGTACTTC
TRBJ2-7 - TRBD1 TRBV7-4 CASSLAPTGAMYEQYF TGTGCCAGCAGCTTAGCCCCGACAGGGGCGATGTACGAGCAGTACTTC
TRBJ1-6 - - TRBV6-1 CASSEYRAGNSPLHF TGTGCCAGCAGTGAGTACAGGGCTGGTAATTCACCCCTCCACTTT
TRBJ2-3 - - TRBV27 CASSLMGATDTQYF TGTGCCAGCAGTTTAATGGGGGCTACAGATACGCAGTATTTT
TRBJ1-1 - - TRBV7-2 CASSLVVGATAEAFF TGTGCCAGCAGCTTAGTCGTTGGGGCGACAGCTGAAGCTTTCTTT
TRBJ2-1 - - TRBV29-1 CSGGGSYNEQFF TGCAGCGGGGGAGGCTCCTACAATGAGCAGTTCTTC
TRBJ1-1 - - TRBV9 CASSVANLNTEAFF TGTGCCAGCAGCGTAGCGAACCTGAACACTGAAGCTTTCTTT
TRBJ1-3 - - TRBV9 CASSVVGGGNTIYF TGTGCCAGCAGCGTAGTAGGGGGAGGAAACACCATATATTTT